This entry describes one TCR beta chain. Its antigen is unknown. This specimen belongs to a study of T cells in Graves' hyperthyroidism and ophthalmopathy. Study results and caveats: From stable hyperthyroidism, ophthalmopathy was set apart by a 13 V-J model. Model-based prediction identified ophthalmopathy a median approximately 6 months prior to its onset. In blood, most of the thyroid clonotypes expanded above 0.001 were also present.

Trimming left V 6 bases short and J 5 bases short, with 20 bases between. The CDR3 length is 15 residues. Germline assignment: CDR1 SEHNR and CDR2 FQNEAQ (reference sequence). For the diagnoses, clinical symptoms, serum thyroxine and TRAb, thyroid ultrasound and orbital computed tomography were used. It was RNA transcripts that yielded the amplified TCR beta CDR3 regions. An initial round of RT-PCR targeting the TCR CDR3 relied on the HTBI primer set. TCRdb processed the multiplex PCR reads anew with MiXCR; each CDR3 protein has one entry. The table shows hundreds of thousands of distinct CDR3 sequences, with about 45% occurring only once.

This chain connects TRBV7-9 to TRBJ2-7; D assignment may be TRBD1 or TRBD2 (7 bases each). The sample comprised peripheral blood or thyroid tissue (not recorded which). This clonotype was obtained from an adult man with Graves' disease, either hyperthyroidism or ophthalmopathy (not recorded which). The DNA of the CDR3 is TGTGCCAGCAGTTTATTCGGGTCAGGGGGGGACGAGCAGTACTTC. Amino acids: CASSLFGSGGDEQYF.